This T cell receptor beta chain was sequenced during a study of T cell responses to AZD1222 COVID-19 vaccine. Details on this clone: Its specificity is unknown.

Notes on the study in general: Baseline seropositives among AZD1222 recipients totaled only 5 to 7. Clonal diversity was possibly underestimated, and white British individuals and females predominated among donors.

The table came from immunoSEQ multiplex PCR; TCRdb's copy has only in-frame clones and leaves some out. Of 80,000 to 90,000 clones listed, approximately 89% are singletons. The sequence was obtained from an adult in good health. Sequences were derived from peripheral blood, sampled on day 0 of AZD1222 vaccination.

CDR3 loop: CASSLGFSTDTQYF. The DNA for the CDR3 is TGTGCCAGCAGCTTGGGGTTTAGCACAGATACGCAGTATTTT. The chain couples TRBV5-6 to TRBJ2-3; D ambiguous. Looked up from germline, CDR1 is SGHDT and CDR2 is YYEEEE. The V and J ends lost 0 bases and 0 bases respectively, with 5 bases between them. The CDR3 covers 14 residues.